One and the same sample provided the 15 T cell receptor beta chains below, sequenced in a study of beta chain features in type 1 diabetes. The study reverse transcribed the entire isolated RNA, so it sequenced expressed TCRB transcripts. Here immunoSEQ multiplex PCR was the method, and the copy in TCRdb shows in-frame clones only, minus some. The sample includes fewer than 250,000 clones, about 71% of them seen just once. Source material: naive CD4+ T cells from blood. The receptors originated from a man aged 25-40 years in good health.

This clone was seen a few times. CDR3 sequence (DNA): TGCAGCGTCGTGTTGAGATCCACTGAAGCTTTCTTT. Translation: CSVVLRSTEAFF. The rearrangement joins TRBV29-1 to TRBJ1-1, with D unresolved. The germline V gene has CDR1 SQVTM and CDR2 ANQGSEA. The CDR3 has 12 residues. V dropped 6 bases and J dropped 4 bases, with 12 bases sitting between them.

V and J are TRBV11-2 and TRBJ1-6, with D possibly matching TRBD1 (6 bases). V was shortened by 3 bases and J by 5 bases, with 11 bases between the two germline ends. Per germline, CDR1 SGHAT and CDR2 FQNNGV. This CDR3 is 15 amino acids long. The CDR3 nucleotides read TGTGCCAGCAGCTTGGGCAGGGGTAATAATTCACCCCTCCACTTT. This sequence encodes CASSLGRGNNSPLHF.

The chain carries TRBV4-2 and TRBJ2-6; maybe TRBD1 (5 bases). There are 16 residues in the CDR3. Germline CDR1 reads LGHNA; CDR2 reads YNFKEQ. Deletions cut 0 bases from V and 3 bases from J, with 9 bases between. CDR3 loop: CASSQEDIGGANVLTF. In nucleotides, the CDR3 is TGTGCCAGCAGCCAAGAGGACATCGGTGGGGCCAACGTCCTGACTTTC.

This clone was observed once. The chain has TRBV18 and TRBJ1-4; unclear D gene. V lost 6 bases and J lost 8, with 7 bases in between. This CDR3 has 11 amino acids. The germline CDR1 and CDR2 sequences are KGHSH and LQKENI. DNA for the CDR3: TGTGCCAGCTCCCTTACAGAAAAACTGTTTTTT. Its protein is CASSLTEKLFF.

The chain carries TRBV4-1 and TRBJ1-2; unclear D gene. The CDR3 is 15 residues long. The germline CDR1 and CDR2 sequences are MGHRA and YSYEKL. Deletions cut 0 bases from V and 5 bases from J, with 13 bases between. The CDR3 loop is CASSQDSPGGYGYTF. The CDR3 DNA follows: TGCGCCAGCAGCCAAGATTCCCCGGGCGGGTATGGCTACACCTTC.

The chain links TRBV7-9 to TRBJ2-5, with unresolved D. CDR1 and CDR2 from the germline V gene are SEHNR and FQNEAQ (reference sequence). The V gene lost 4 bases and the J gene lost 2 bases, with 14 bases spanning the gap. CDR3 length equals 15 residues. The CDR3 loop is CASSSRLGSQETQYF. CDR3 DNA sequence: TGTGCCAGCAGCTCTCGTTTGGGCTCTCAAGAGACCCAGTACTTC.

This rearrangement joins TRBV29-1 to TRBJ2-1, with 9 bases aligning to TRBD1. The CDR3 is made up of 12 amino acids. J was trimmed by 8 bases and V by 5 bases; bases with no gene match: 4. Per germline, CDR1 SQVTM and CDR2 ANQGSEA. CDR3 DNA: TGCAGCGTTAACAGGGGGCGCGATGAGCAGTTCTTC. It is translated as CSVNRGRDEQFF.

V gene TRBV18 combines with J gene TRBJ2-1; D gene uncertain. Trimming took 2 bases from V and 0 from J, leaving 8 bases between them. Germline loops: CDR1 KGHSH, CDR2 LQKENI. This CDR3 contains 15 residues. The CDR3 is CASSPIASSYNEQFF. The CDR3 DNA reads as TGTGCCAGCTCACCAATCGCTAGCTCCTACAATGAGCAGTTCTTC. Based on the CDR3 plus reference TRBV18 and TRBJ2-1, the full variable domain is NAGVMQNPRHLVRRRGQEARLRCSPMKGHSHVYWYRQLPEEGLKFMVYLQKENIIDESGMPKERFSAEFPKEGPSILRIQQVVRGDSAAYFCASSPIASSYNEQFFGPGTRLTVL.

The chain employs TRBV29-1 and TRBJ2-7; TRBD1 might be the D (6 bases). Between the trimmed V and J ends, which lost 6 bases and 2 bases, there was a span of 17 bases. CDR3 length: 14 residues. Germline V lookup: CDR1 SQVTM, CDR2 ANQGSEA. CDR3 DNA: TGCAGCGTATCTCTTGACAGGAGTCCCTACGAGCAGTACTTC. Protein: CSVSLDRSPYEQYF.

The V call is TRBV27, the J call TRBJ2-7; 10 positions agree with TRBD1. CDR1 is MNHEY, CDR2 SMNVEV, per germline (reference sequence). Unmatched junction bases numbered 2, after V lost 5 bases and J lost 4 bases. The CDR3 contains 13 residues. In DNA, the CDR3 is TGTGCCAGCAGTAAGGGACAGGGGTACGAGCAGTACTTC. Residues: CASSKGQGYEQYF.

This clone was detected only once. Other DNA sequences in the same sample also yield this CDR3. This rearrangement joins TRBV7-2 to TRBJ2-7; D ambiguous. The germline CDR1 and CDR2 sequences are SGHTA and FQGNSA. This CDR3 is built from 11 residues. The V and J ends lost 5 bases and 0 bases respectively, with 2 bases between them. The DNA for the CDR3 is TGTGCCAGCAGCCGCTCCTACGAGCAGTACTTC. Translating it yields CASSRSYEQYF.

V gene TRBV1 combines with J gene TRBJ1-5. TRBV1 is annotated as a pseudogene. The CDR3 spans 16 residues. This chain's CDR3 is CTSSGTGPLLDQPQHF. The DNA for the CDR3 is TGCACCAGCAGCGGAACGGGACCACTTTTAGATCAGCCCCAGCATTTT.

The V gene is TRBV9, the J gene TRBJ2-2; D not resolved. Germline CDR1 and CDR2: SGDLS and YYNGEE. The CDR3 runs to 14 residues. V was clipped by 0 bases and J by 6 bases, with 9 bases between them. This CDR3 is CASSVAAGPGELFF. For the CDR3, the DNA is TGTGCCAGCAGCGTAGCGGCTGGGCCCGGGGAGCTGTTTTTT.

This clone was recorded a few times. V is TRBV7-2 and J is TRBJ2-3; D unclear. The CDR3 has 14 residues. V lost 5 bases and J 4 bases, leaving 13 bases between the germline ends. Looked up from germline, CDR1 is SGHTA and CDR2 is FQGNSA. Here the CDR3 DNA reads TGTGCCAGCAGCCCCCGAATGGGCCCAGATACGCAGTATTTT. Its protein product is CASSPRMGPDTQYF.

This chain joins TRBV28 and TRBJ2-5; D gene uncertain. The V end lost 2 bases, the J end lost 3 bases, and 10 bases lay between the germline ends. Germline CDR1 and CDR2: MDHEN and SYDVKM. This CDR3 spans 14 amino acids. The CDR3 spells CASSLNGREETQYF. The CDR3 coding sequence is TGTGCCAGCAGTTTAAACGGCCGAGAAGAGACCCAGTACTTC.